Listed below are T cell receptor beta chains from one sample, sequenced in a study of cytomegalovirus exposure and HLA in healthy donors. Some clones are missing from TCRdb's copy, which holds only in-frame ones; the method was immunoSEQ multiplex PCR. The repertoire holds 200,000 to 250,000 clones, with about 80% as singletons. Sequenced material: PBMCs. These receptors were obtained from a woman in her sixties in good health and CMV-seropositive. Each CDR3 is given with its conserved first and last residue. D genes are given only for firm matches. Some rows mark clone size as missing; the rest say once, few, many or name a class of expanded clone.

TRBJ1-5,-,TRBV28,-,13,TGTGCCAGCAGGGAGCGGATTTGGCAGCCCCAGCATTTT,CASRERIWQPQHF
TRBJ1-1,-,TRBV29-1,-,13,TGCAGCGTTGAGGGGAGTGGGTTGCCTGAAGCTTTCTTT,CSVEGSGLPEAFF
TRBJ2-7,-,TRBV6-5,-,12,TGTGCCAGCAAAGGGGGATCCTACGAGCAGTACTTC,CASKGGSYEQYF
TRBJ2-3,-,TRBV11-1,TRBD2,16,TGTGCCAGCAGCGCGAGGGGGGCGGGAGGACCGGATACGCAGTATTTT,CASSARGAGGPDTQYF
TRBJ2-5,once,TRBV21-1,-,13,TGTGCCAGCAGCATCGGGGTCAAGAGAACCCAGTACTTC,CASSIGVKRTQYF
TRBJ1-1,-,TRBV5-5,-,14,TGTGCCAGCAGCTTGGGCCAGATGAACACTGAAGCTTTCTTT,CASSLGQMNTEAFF
TRBJ2-1,-,TRBV29-1,TRBD2,15,TGCAGCGTTTCAGACCGGCTAGCGGGGGACAATGAGCAGTTCTTC,CSVSDRLAGDNEQFF
TRBJ2-3,-,TRBV6-6,-,15,TGTGCCAGCAGTTACTCGAAGACAGCCACAGATACGCAGTATTTT,CASSYSKTATDTQYF
TRBJ1-2,-,TRBV2,-,12,TGTGCCAGCAGTGGAGGCCGCTATGGCTACACCTTC,CASSGGRYGYTF
TRBJ1-5,-,TRBV6-1,-,15,TGTGCCAGCAGTGAAAGGTGGGGGGGGGATCAGCCCCAGCATTTT,CASSERWGGDQPQHF
TRBJ1-2,-,TRBV6-5,-,13,TGTGCCAGCACCCCCGAGACAGACTATGGCTACACCTTC,CASTPETDYGYTF
TRBJ2-7,few,TRBV15,-,13,TGTGCCACCAGCAGAGATCGGGGCTACGAGCAGTACTTC,CATSRDRGYEQYF
TRBJ2-7,-,TRBV10-3,-,15,TGTGCCATCAGTGTTGGACAGTTCCCCACCTACGAGCAGTACTTC,CAISVGQFPTYEQYF
TRBJ2-1,-,TRBV9,-,15,TGTGCCAGCAGCGTAGACGGGAGTAACTACAATGAGCAGTTCTTC,CASSVDGSNYNEQFF
TRBJ2-1,-,TRBV11-2,TRBD2,13,TGTGCCAGCAGCTCTTCGGGGGGGCGATTCGGGATCTTC,CASSSSGGRFGIF
TRBJ1-2,-,TRBV5-1,TRBD1,13,TGCGCTAGCAGCCCGGGACAGAACTATGGCTACACCTTC,CASSPGQNYGYTF
TRBJ1-1,-,TRBV6-5,-,14,TGTGCCAGCAGTCGCCGTCGCGGGGTCACTGAAGCTTTCTTT,CASSRRRGVTEAFF
TRBJ1-1,-,TRBV7-3,TRBD1,15,TGTGCCAGCAGCTTACAGCCAGGGGGGAACACTGAAGCTTTCTTT,CASSLQPGGNTEAFF
TRBJ2-7,-,TRBV5-6,-,14,TGTGCCAGCAGCTCAGGACTGAGCCTCTACGAGCAGTACTTC,CASSSGLSLYEQYF
TRBJ2-1,-,TRBV11-2,TRBD2,15,TGTGCCAGCAGCCCCAGCGGGACTTCCTACAATGAGCAGTTCTTC,CASSPSGTSYNEQFF
TRBJ1-2,-,TRBV19,-,14,TGTGCCAGTAGTATCTGGGAGGAGAACTATGGCTACACCTTC,CASSIWEENYGYTF
TRBJ2-5,-,TRBV19,-,15,TGTGCCAGTAGGGGGACAAGCGGGGCGCGAGAGACCCAGTACTTC,CASRGTSGARETQYF